The 31 T cell receptor beta chains below all came from one sample that was sequenced in a study of blood T cell repertoires in COVID-19. The assay was immunoSEQ multiplex PCR, and TCRdb's table has in-frame clones only and misses some. The repertoire holds over 300,000 clones, with 65% to 85% as singletons. Input material: peripheral blood. These receptors originate from a woman aged 45-65 years with acute or convalescent COVID-19.

This sequence joins TRBV29-1 and TRBJ1-2, with D unresolved. The CDR3 is 13 amino acids. Germline V gene lookup returns CDR1 SQVTM and CDR2 ANQGSEA. V dropped 4 bases and J dropped 0 bases, with 9 bases sitting between them. CDR3 region: CSVGIIANYGYTF. Here the CDR3 DNA reads TGCAGCGTTGGAATTATAGCTAACTATGGCTACACCTTC.

A word on this clone: At the DNA level, this CDR3 is encoded by other sequences in the same sample as well. The chain carries TRBV25-1 and TRBJ1-5; 7 bases match TRBD1. V lost 6 bases to trimming and J lost 4 bases; unmatched junction nucleotides: 6. CDR1 MGHDK and CDR2 SYGVNS come from the germline V gene. This CDR3 contains 14 residues. CDR3 coding DNA: TGTGCCAGCAGCCCGGGACAGAGTAATCAGCCCCAGCATTTT. It encodes CASSPGQSNQPQHF.

The rearrangement joins TRBV19 to TRBJ2-5; possibly TRBD2 for D (5 bases). In germline, CDR1 is LNHDA, CDR2 SQIVND (reference sequence). CDR3 size: 14 residues. Trimming left V 4 bases short and J 4 bases short, with 13 bases between. The CDR3 loop reads CASSTLGGGETQYF. The CDR3, as DNA: TGTGCCAGTAGTACACTGGGCGGAGGAGAGACCCAGTACTTC.

This clone was recorded a few times. This chain uses TRBV30 with TRBJ1-1; D perhaps matches TRBD1 (5 bases). CDR3 length: 13 residues. V was cut by 0 bases and J by 5 bases, with 10 bases left in between. From germline, CDR1 is GTSNPN and CDR2 SVGIG (reference sequence). The CDR3 loop is CAWSVRGGTEAFF. CDR3 sequence (DNA): TGTGCCTGGAGTGTACGGGGGGGGACTGAAGCTTTCTTT.

The DNA of the CDR3 is TGTGCCAGCAGCCCGGGACTAGCGGGAGTCGAGCAGTACTTC. Amino acids: CASSPGLAGVEQYF. This chain uses TRBV7-9 with TRBJ2-7, with 14 positions matching TRBD2. The CDR3 contains 14 residues. Losses at the gene ends were 5 bases for V and 6 bases for J; bases not matched to a gene: 3. Germline V CDR1 and CDR2: SEHNR, FQNEAQ (reference sequence).

The count of this clone is one. The chain recombines TRBV7-2 with TRBJ2-2; D is undetermined. Germline values: CDR1 SGHTA, CDR2 FQGNSA. V was trimmed by 1 base and J by 0 bases, leaving 6 bases between them. This CDR3 spans 15 amino acids. The CDR3 nucleotides read TGTGCCAGCAGCTTAGGGCTCTCGAACACCGGGGAGCTGTTTTTT. Its translation is CASSLGLSNTGELFF.

V and J are TRBV5-1 and TRBJ2-1; 7 bases fit TRBD2. The length of the CDR3 is 16 residues. Trimming removed 0 bases from V and 0 bases from J; junction bases left unmatched: 3. Germline V gene lookup returns CDR1 SGHRS and CDR2 YFSETQ. The CDR3 DNA is TGCGCCAGCAGCTTGGGGGGAGGGCTCTCCTACAATGAGCAGTTCTTC. This sequence encodes CASSLGGGLSYNEQFF.

The chain joins TRBV3-1 (or the pseudogene TRBV3-2) to TRBJ2-1; weak D call: TRBD1 (5 bases). This CDR3 has 16 amino acids. Germline loops: CDR1 LGHDT, CDR2 YNNKEL (reference sequence). Between the trimmed V and J ends, which lost 4 bases and 1 base, there was a span of 14 bases. CDR3 sequence: CASSREYQGSYNEQFF. CDR3 coding DNA: TGTGCCAGCAGCCGAGAGTACCAGGGTTCCTACAATGAGCAGTTCTTC.

The chain employs TRBV18 and TRBJ1-2; no clear D gene. This CDR3 is built from 12 residues. In germline, CDR1 is KGHSH, CDR2 LQKENI. Trimming took 2 bases from V and 6 from J, leaving 7 bases between them. CDR3 sequence reads: CASSPSGDGYTF. DNA for the CDR3: TGTGCCAGCTCACCAAGCGGGGATGGCTACACCTTC.

The chain is built from TRBV5-1 and TRBJ2-5; TRBD1 might be the D (6 bases). CDR3 length: 14 amino acids. V was cut by 3 bases and J by 2 bases, with 11 bases left in between. Germline lookup yields CDR1 SGHRS and CDR2 YFSETQ. In DNA, the CDR3 is TGCGCCAGCAGCTCCCAGGGGACACAAGAGACCCAGTACTTC. Amino acid sequence: CASSSQGTQETQYF.

This rearrangement joins TRBV2 to TRBJ2-2, with 8 bases aligning to TRBD2. The germline gives CDR1 SNHLY, CDR2 FYNNEI. The V gene end was trimmed by 6 bases and the J gene end by 8 bases; junction bases not matched to a gene: 11. The CDR3 is 15 amino acids. The CDR3 region has the DNA TGTGCCAGCAGCTACCCGCGGGGGGCTGATGGGGAGCTGTTTTTT. As protein: CASSYPRGADGELFF.

J is TRBJ1-2 and V is TRBV30, with 8 bases lining up with TRBD1. Germline V gene lookup returns CDR1 GTSNPN and CDR2 SVGIG (reference sequence). This CDR3 is 14 amino acids long. The V segment lost 2 bases and the J segment 5 bases; nucleotides outside the gene matches: 7. As DNA, the CDR3 is TGTGCCTGGAGTCAGGGGGCGCCTGGATATGGCTACACCTTC. It specifies CAWSQGAPGYGYTF. The complete variable domain, with remaining parts taken from reference TRBV30 and TRBJ1-2, reads SQTIHQWPATLVQPVGSPLSLECTVEGTSNPNLYWYRQAAGRGLQLLFYSVGIGQISSEVPQNLSASRPQDRQFILSSKKLLLSDSGFYLCAWSQGAPGYGYTFGSGTRLTVV.

The chain links TRBV15 to TRBJ2-1, with 7 bases aligning to TRBD2. Germline CDR1 is LNHNV and CDR2 is YYDKDF (reference sequence). J was trimmed by 10 bases and V by 5 bases; bases with no gene match: 11. The CDR3 covers 14 residues. Written as DNA, the CDR3 is TGTGCCACCAGCTCCCCGGGGGGTCCCTTAGAGCAGTTCTTC. Translation gives CATSSPGGPLEQFF.

This chain links TRBV20-1 with TRBJ2-1, with D tentatively TRBD1 (5 bases). Germline CDR1 is DFQATT and CDR2 is SNEGSKA (reference sequence). The V end was cut by 3 bases, the J end by 3 bases, with 12 bases between. The CDR3 covers 14 residues. The CDR3: CSASKQAFYNEQFF. The CDR3 region has the DNA TGCAGTGCTAGTAAACAGGCTTTCTACAATGAGCAGTTCTTC.

The sample holds a few counts of this clone. This chain connects TRBV5-6 to TRBJ1-5, with 8 bases that match TRBD1. Looked up from germline, CDR1 is SGHDT and CDR2 is YYEEEE. This CDR3 has 15 amino acids. After removal of 4 bases from V and 2 bases from J, the junction contained 5 bases not matched to a gene. As DNA, the CDR3 is TGTGCCAGCAGCCGGGGACAGGTAGGCAATCAGCCCCAGCATTTT. Encoded protein: CASSRGQVGNQPQHF.

The chain joins TRBV4-2 to TRBJ1-5, with unresolved D. This CDR3 has 13 residues. Trimming shortened V by 0 bases and J by 5 bases, and 5 bases separated the two germline ends. The germline V gene has CDR1 LGHNA and CDR2 YNFKEQ. The CDR3 sequence: CASSQDTDQPQHF. DNA for the CDR3: TGTGCCAGCAGCCAAGACACAGATCAGCCCCAGCATTTT.

This sequence joins TRBV10-3 and TRBJ2-2; TRBD1 is a possible D gene (6 bases). V dropped 3 bases and J dropped 0 bases, with 8 bases sitting between them. In germline, CDR1 is ENHRY, CDR2 SYGVKD. The CDR3 consists of 15 residues. The CDR3 spells CAISDGTSNTGELFF. As DNA, the CDR3 is TGTGCCATCAGTGACGGGACATCGAACACCGGGGAGCTGTTTTTT.

V gene TRBV5-1 combines with J gene TRBJ1-1; D is unresolved. Trimming stripped 4 bases from V and 1 base from J, with 11 bases between. The CDR3 loop spans 14 amino acids. CDR1 and CDR2 (germline): SGHRS, YFSETQ. The CDR3: CASSLDFSNTEAFF. The CDR3 nucleotides are TGCGCCAGCAGCCTGGACTTCTCGAACACTGAAGCTTTCTTT.

The V and J genes are TRBV6-5 and TRBJ2-7; 7 nucleotides align to TRBD2. The ends lost 6 bases at V and 4 bases at J; junction bases unmatched: 12. The CDR3 contains 15 residues. CDR1 and CDR2 from the germline V gene are MNHEY and SVGAGI. As DNA, the CDR3 is TGTGCCAGCAGCCGGTTTGAGGGCGGGAGATACGAGCAGTACTTC. It encodes CASSRFEGGRYEQYF.

The chain has TRBV7-2 and TRBJ2-2; 12 nucleotides line up with TRBD2. The junction had 5 bases not matched to a gene; V was cut back by 5 bases and J by 7 bases. This CDR3 has 15 residues. Germline V gene sequence: CDR1 SGHTA, CDR2 FQGNSA. The CDR3 region is CASSQRTSGVGELFF. The DNA for the CDR3 is TGTGCCAGCAGCCAACGGACTAGCGGGGTCGGGGAGCTGTTTTTT.

The J gene is TRBJ2-3, the V gene TRBV4-1; TRBD1 agrees at 11 bases. CDR3 length: 15 residues. The germline V gene has CDR1 MGHRA and CDR2 YSYEKL. After removal of 0 bases from V and 5 bases from J, the junction contained 1 base not matched to a gene. The CDR3 bases are TGCGCCAGCAGCCAAGATGGGACAGGGGGAGATACGCAGTATTTT. Amino acids: CASSQDGTGGDTQYF.

The CDR3 here is CASSYSPSDTQYF. The CDR3 nucleotides read TGTGCCAGCAGTTACTCTCCCTCAGATACGCAGTATTTT. The rearrangement uses TRBV6-5 and TRBJ2-3; D not resolved. From germline, CDR1 is MNHEY and CDR2 SVGAGI. Trimming removed 0 bases at V and 4 bases at J, with 5 bases between. The CDR3 is 13 residues long.

A remark on this clone: A single base separates this from a much larger clone, so it may be a read error. V is TRBV5-6 and J is TRBJ1-1; D uncertain. The V gene's germline CDR1 is SGHDT and CDR2 YYEEEE. Between the trimmed V and J ends, which lost 4 bases and 1 base, there was a span of 5 bases. This CDR3 comprises 12 residues. CDR3 residues: CASSPGNTEAFF. The DNA of the CDR3 is TGTGCCAGCAGCCCCGGGAACACTGAAGCTTTCTTT.

V gene TRBV3-1 (or the pseudogene TRBV3-2) combines with J gene TRBJ2-1, with 12 nucleotides matching TRBD2. The V gene's germline CDR1 is LGHDT and CDR2 YNNKEL (reference sequence). The CDR3 consists of 17 residues. Germline trimming cut 4 bases from V and 3 bases from J; bases unmatched to any gene: 7. In nucleotides, the CDR3 is TGTGCCAGCAGCCCCTACACTAGCGGGAGGTACTACAATGAGCAGTTCTTC. It is translated as CASSPYTSGRYYNEQFF.

The chain links TRBV12-5 to TRBJ2-3; D possibly corresponds to TRBD2 (6 bases). This CDR3 region has 14 residues. V shed 7 bases and J shed 6 bases, with 17 bases lying between them. In germline, CDR1 is LGHNT, CDR2 FRNRAP. In nucleotides, the CDR3 is TGTGCTAGTGCTTCCGGGACGGGGGACGATACGCAGTATTTT. This sequence encodes CASASGTGDDTQYF.

This clone was seen only a few times. The genes are TRBV19 and TRBJ1-2, with TRBD1 matching 7 bases. This CDR3 has 14 amino acids. Germline V lookup: CDR1 LNHDA, CDR2 SQIVND (reference sequence). Trimming took 3 bases from V and 8 from J; bases not matched to a gene: 9. DNA of the CDR3: TGTGCCAGTAGTATGGGGGCCAGGGGGGAAGGCTACACCTTC. Amino acid sequence: CASSMGARGEGYTF.

This clone was counted a single time. The chain has TRBV5-4 and TRBJ2-1, with 11 bases aligning to TRBD2. J was trimmed by 6 bases and V by 4 bases; bases with no gene match: 9. The CDR3 runs 16 residues. In germline, CDR1 is SGHNT, CDR2 YYREEE (reference sequence). In DNA form, the CDR3 reads TGTGCCAGCAGCCCCCCCGGGACTAGCGGTTTCAATGAGCAGTTCTTC. This gives the protein CASSPPGTSGFNEQFF.

This chain joins TRBV5-1 and TRBJ1-1; 8 nucleotides align to TRBD1. CDR1 and CDR2 from the germline V gene are SGHRS and YFSETQ. The CDR3 is 14 amino acids. With 5 bases clipped from V and 4 bases from J, the junction kept 7 bases outside the gene matches. The CDR3 nucleotides read TGCGCCAGCAGATCGACAGGGGAGGGCACTGAAGCTTTCTTT. Its translation: CASRSTGEGTEAFF.

The J gene is TRBJ2-1, the V gene TRBV5-1; TRBD2 agrees at 8 bases. The CDR3 is 16 residues long. V shed 0 bases, J shed 7 bases, and the junction held 9 bases outside the gene matches. Looked up from germline, CDR1 is SGHRS and CDR2 is YFSETQ. This CDR3 reads CASSLEAGVISNEQFF. In DNA form, the CDR3 reads TGCGCCAGCAGCTTGGAAGCGGGAGTAATTAGTAATGAGCAGTTCTTC.

This clone turned up a few times. This sequence joins TRBV7-2 and TRBJ1-5; D ambiguous. The CDR3 totals 13 residues. With 1 base removed from V and 5 bases from J, the gap between germline ends came to 6 bases. Germline assignment: CDR1 SGHTA and CDR2 FQGNSA. This chain's CDR3 is CASSLGPDQPQHF. CDR3 DNA: TGTGCCAGCAGCTTAGGGCCTGATCAGCCCCAGCATTTT.

This clone was counted once. The CDR3 sequence is CASRKTGIYSNQPQHF. In DNA, the CDR3 is TGTGCCAGCAGGAAAACCGGGATTTATAGCAATCAGCCCCAGCATTTT. V usage is TRBV28 and J usage is TRBJ1-5, with D hard to call. Per germline, CDR1 MDHEN and CDR2 SYDVKM. The CDR3 covers 16 residues. V gave up 6 bases and J gave up 0 bases, with 15 bases separating them.